This T cell receptor (beta chain) came from a study of T cell responses to AZD1222 COVID-19 vaccine (dated by TCRdb to about 2021). Study-wide context: A total of just over 230 trial participants underwent TCR sequencing, of whom 207 received two doses of AZD1222 and 26 received two doses of the MenACWY control vaccine. Enrollment into the trials was organized by age into subgroups of 18-55, 56-69 and 70-plus years, and those subgroups contained roughly 150, 30 and 60 TCR-sequenced participants, respectively.

The CDR3 regions of human TCRbeta chains were analyzed by immunosequencing. The original methods were these. Repertoire TCRs were checked for matches against a reference library of SARS-CoV-2-specific TCRs that had been generated using the MIRA antigen-specificity platform. Breadth was defined as the fraction of unique TCRs that were SARS-CoV-2-associated, and depth was defined as the fraction of total T cells that were SARS-CoV-2-associated. Using the MIRA data, every spike-specific TCR was mapped to the spike region that the TCR reacted to and assigned to either a CD4 or a CD8 class. Log10-transformed breadth and depth values were compared by one-way ANOVA with Sidak's multiple comparisons tests. Drawn from immuneACCESS, this table holds only the in-frame rearrangements with V and J called that TCRdb kept. Clones are partly lost; checked studies trace under half to an unresolved V gene and leave the rest unexplained. That table supplies the V and J calls and clone size; D and trimming were determined from the DNA. The sample table records roughly 120,000 clones; around 91% of these occur just once. The top ten hold 1.5% to 2% of the sample.

Concerning this clone: Its binding antigen is unknown. Base qualities are not at hand, and no much larger clone is one base apart.

The study at large found these results: Spike-specific TCR breadth and depth rose significantly after two AZD1222 doses compared with day 0 and with MenACWY recipients. CD4 TCRs associated with the vaccine covered the entire spike protein, and the dominant responses were in regions 160-218 and 743-854. Most participants were white British and females outnumbered males, and the authors suggested that clonal diversity may have been underestimated. Because no day 14 peak-response samples were available, repertoires were characterized only after the peak T cell response. The 56-69-year group was small, and its depth increase did not reach significance, likely because of low power. Reportedly, close to half of the unique spike-specific TCRs recognized epitopes lying outside the regions that are mutated in the B.1.351 and B.1.1.7 variants. Only five or six AZD1222 recipients were SARS-CoV-2 seropositive at baseline, limiting conclusions about previously exposed vaccinees.

The time point label, read with the paper, signifies: about 28 days (+/-7) after the second vaccine dose. AZD1222 recipients with second doses at about 4 weeks or about 12 weeks were pooled, because spike-specific TCR depth and breadth did not differ between schedules. The vaccinee samples were drawn from two UK trials, COV001 and COV002, one of which was a single-blind randomized controlled phase 2/3 trial testing AZD1222 (ChAdOx1 nCoV-19) in healthy adults. For TCRbeta chain sequencing, PBMC samples from trial participants were taken at day 0 and at day 28 after the second dose. The CDR3 runs 13 amino acids, cysteine and phenylalanine included. Only CDR3 DNA remains: 39 bases, in frame from the first base. At the junction V is shortened by 2 bases and J by 7 bases, with 10 bases in between. Via the germline V gene, CDR1 is SGDLS and CDR2 YYNGEE.

The TCR originated in an adult who received the AZD1222 COVID-19 vaccine. Material: peripheral blood, obtained 28 days after the second AZD1222 dose. The rearranged segments are TRBV9 and TRBJ1-5; the D gene is possibly TRBD1, with 5 bases matching. The CDR3 reads as follows: CASSVQGGQPQHF. The base sequence is TGTGCCAGCAGCGTCCAGGGAGGACAGCCCCAGCATTTT.